This T cell receptor (beta chain) was found in a study of tumor-infiltrating lymphocytes in primary liver carcinoma. General study findings and limits: Tumors had a top-250-clone fraction that was significantly higher than blood (p = 0.039).

About this clonotype itself: The antigen is not known. The junction shows a germline mismatch at one end, possibly a read error.

Co-extraction of RNA and DNA was performed on about 19-32 mg of unsorted bulk tissue. A primer in the constant region served to generate TCR beta cDNA from 500 ng of total RNA. Modified slightly, ARM-PCR produced TCR beta libraries over three nested multiplex PCR rounds. TCRdb re-called the multiplex PCR reads through MiXCR, storing one row per CDR3 protein. Of fewer than 75,000 distinct CDR3 sequences in the sample, roughly two thirds were seen once. This clonotype was obtained from a man between 40 and 49 years old with primary liver carcinoma and hepatitis B virus infection. Sequences were obtained from liver tumor tissue from sampling region 4. Regarding subset: tumor region T4, right-lateral pole.

The CDR3 reads CASRSRDLAHQETQYF. CDR3 sequence (DNA): TGTGCTAGCAGATCCCGGGACTTGGCCCACCAAGAGACCCAGTACTTC. The chain links TRBV11-2 to TRBJ2-5, with D possibly matching TRBD2 (6 bases). Germline values: CDR1 SGHAT, CDR2 FQNNGV. The CDR3 spans 16 residues.